This T cell receptor beta chain was retrieved from a study of T cell clusters in autoimmune cytopenias. Overall study results and limits: Functional roles of the in silico T cell clusters still await experimental validation.

TRB rearrangements were amplified by touch-down multiplex PCR with mixed TRB-A/B primers. TCRdb re-called the multiplex PCR reads, yielding one record per CDR3 amino acid sequence without DNA. The listing contains 8,000 to 9,500 distinct CDR3 sequences. In regard to this clonotype: The antigen is unknown.

In germline, CDR1 is SGHAT, CDR2 FQNNGV. The CDR3 has 14 amino acids. TRB amplification used roughly 250 ng of peripheral blood genomic DNA. This TCR was recovered from a human donor with an autoimmune cytopenia or autoimmune hepatitis (not recorded which). Input material: peripheral blood. The rearrangement uses TRBV11-2 and TRBJ2-2; TCRdb's D call of TRBD2 is untestable without DNA. The CDR3 here is CASSIQRRTGELFF.